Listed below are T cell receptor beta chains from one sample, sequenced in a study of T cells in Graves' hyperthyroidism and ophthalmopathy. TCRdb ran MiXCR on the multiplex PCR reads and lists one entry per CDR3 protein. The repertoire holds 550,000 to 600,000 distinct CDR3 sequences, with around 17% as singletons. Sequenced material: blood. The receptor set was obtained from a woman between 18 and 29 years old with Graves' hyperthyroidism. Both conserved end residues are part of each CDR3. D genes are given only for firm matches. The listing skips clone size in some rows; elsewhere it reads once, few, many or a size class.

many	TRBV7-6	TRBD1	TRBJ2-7	CASSPQGDSAYEQYF	TGTGCCAGCAGCCCGCAGGGGGACAGCGCCTACGAGCAGTACTTC
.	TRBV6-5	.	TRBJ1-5	CASSSYPLAGWPQHF	TGTGCCAGCAGTTCCTACCCCCTCGCCGGTTGGCCCCAGCATTTT
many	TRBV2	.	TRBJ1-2	CASSGGLGYTF	TGTGCCAGCAGTGGGGGGTTGGGCTACACCTTC
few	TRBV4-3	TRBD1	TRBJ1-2	CASSQDAAGQGSDGYTF	TGCGCCAGCAGCCAAGATGCCGCGGGACAGGGAAGCGATGGCTACACCTTC
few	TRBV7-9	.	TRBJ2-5	CASSLGGSGRETQYF	TGTGCCAGCAGCTTAGGCGGGTCGGGTCGAGAGACCCAGTACTTC
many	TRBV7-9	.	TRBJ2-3	CASSLWDRTDTQYF	TGTGCCAGCAGCTTATGGGATCGCACAGATACGCAGTATTTT
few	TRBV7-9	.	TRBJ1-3	CASSLARDKQDTIYF	TGTGCCAGCAGCTTGGCCCGGGACAAGCAGGACACCATATATTTT
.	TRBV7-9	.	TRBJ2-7	CASSYGGVTYEQYF	TGTGCCAGCAGCTACGGTGGGGTGACCTACGAGCAGTACTTC
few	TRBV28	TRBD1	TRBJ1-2	CASSSRQGIHYGYTF	TGTGCCAGCAGTTCCCGACAGGGGATCCACTATGGCTACACCTTC
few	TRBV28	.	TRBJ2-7	CASSFSRGLPEQYF	TGTGCCAGCAGTTTCAGTCGTGGACTTCCCGAGCAGTACTTC
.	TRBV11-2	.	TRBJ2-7	CASSLEGLGQYF	TGTGCCAGCAGCTTAGAGGGTTTGGGGCAGTACTTC
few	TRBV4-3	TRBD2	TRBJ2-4	CASSQVPGTSGGAESKNIQYF	TGCGCCAGCAGCCAAGTACCCGGGACTAGCGGGGGGGCCGAGTCCAAAAACATTCAGTACTTC
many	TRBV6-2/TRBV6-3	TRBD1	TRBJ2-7	CASSRRTGDRYEQYF	TGTGCCAGCAGTCGCCGGACAGGGGACCGGTACGAGCAGTACTTC
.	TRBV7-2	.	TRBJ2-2	CASSLSLAGVTGELFF	TGTGCCAGCAGCTTAAGTCTAGCCGGCGTTACCGGGGAGCTGTTTTTT
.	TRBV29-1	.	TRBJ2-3	CSVSGTDTQYF	TGCAGCGTTTCAGGCACAGATACGCAGTATTTT
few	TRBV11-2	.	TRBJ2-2	CASSPDIYGELFF	TGTGCCAGCAGCCCTGATATCTACGGGGAGCTGTTTTTT
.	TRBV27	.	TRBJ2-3	CASSLRALTDTQYF	TGTGCCAGCAGTTTAAGAGCGCTCACAGATACGCAGTATTTT
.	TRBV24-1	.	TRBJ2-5	CATSVGGQGETQYF	TGTGCCACCAGTGTCGGGGGGCAAGGAGAGACCCAGTACTTC
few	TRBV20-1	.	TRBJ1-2	CSARFEGVNYGYTF	TGCAGTGCTAGATTTGAGGGGGTTAACTATGGCTACACCTTC
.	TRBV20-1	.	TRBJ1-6	CSARGRNNSPLHF	TGTAGTGCTAGAGGACGGAATAATTCACCCCTCCACTTT
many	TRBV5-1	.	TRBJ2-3	CASSLEADTQYF	TGCGCCAGCAGCTTGGAGGCAGATACGCAGTATTTT
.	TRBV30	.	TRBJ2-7	CAWSGNYEQYF	TGTGCCTGGAGCGGAAACTACGAGCAGTACTTC
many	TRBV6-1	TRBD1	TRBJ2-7	CASSEFRTGVGEQYF	TGTGCCAGCAGTGAATTTCGGACAGGGGTCGGTGAGCAGTACTTC
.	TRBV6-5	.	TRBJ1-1	CASSYGGRTEAFF	TGTGCCAGCAGTTACGGGGGGCGAACTGAAGCTTTCTTT
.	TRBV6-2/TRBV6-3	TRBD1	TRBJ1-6	CASRLPGQGPSPLHF	TGTGCCAGCAGGCTACCGGGACAGGGACCTTCACCCCTCCACTTT
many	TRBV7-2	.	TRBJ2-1	CASSLAAGSSYNEQFF	TGTGCCAGCAGCTTGGCCGCGGGGAGCTCCTACAATGAGCAGTTCTTC
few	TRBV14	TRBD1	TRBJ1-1	CASSQEGTGRYTEAFF	TGTGCCAGCAGCCAAGAAGGGACAGGGAGGTACACTGAAGCTTTCTTT
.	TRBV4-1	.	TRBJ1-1	CASSQTEGNEAFF	TGCGCCAGCAGCCAAACGGAAGGGAACGAAGCTTTCTTT
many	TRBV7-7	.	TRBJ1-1	CASSSRAMNTEAFF	TGTGCTAGCAGCTCCCGGGCCATGAACACTGAAGCTTTCTTT
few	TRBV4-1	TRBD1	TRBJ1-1	CASSPLGQGRAEAFF	TGCGCCAGCAGCCCCTTGGGACAGGGGAGGGCTGAAGCTTTCTTT
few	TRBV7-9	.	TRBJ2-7	CASSAGRIDEQYF	TGTGCCAGCAGCGCCGGCAGAATAGACGAGCAGTACTTC
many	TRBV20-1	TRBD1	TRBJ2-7	CSATTGAEQYF	TGCAGTGCAACGACAGGGGCCGAGCAGTACTTC
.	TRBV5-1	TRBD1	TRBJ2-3	CVSREGTVTDTQYF	TGCGTCAGCAGGGAAGGGACAGTCACAGATACGCAGTATTTT
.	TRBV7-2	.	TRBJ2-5	CASSLEDSLRGTQYF	TGTGCCAGCAGCTTAGAAGACTCCCTGCGGGGGACCCAGTACTTC
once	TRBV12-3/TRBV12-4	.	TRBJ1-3	CASSPRPGNTIYF	TGTGCCAGCAGCCCACGCCCTGGAAACACCATATATTTT
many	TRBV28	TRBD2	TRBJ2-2	CASPPAGLAGNTGELFF	TGTGCCAGTCCCCCTGCGGGACTAGCGGGAAATACCGGGGAGCTGTTTTTT
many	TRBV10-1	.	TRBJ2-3	CASSETWDISSTDTQYF	TGCGCCAGCAGTGAGACATGGGACATATCTAGCACAGATACGCAGTATTTT
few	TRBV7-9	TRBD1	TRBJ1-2	CASSHVTGQDKYGYTF	TGTGCCAGCAGCCACGTAACGGGACAGGACAAATATGGCTACACCTTC
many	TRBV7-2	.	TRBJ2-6	CASSLVALGANVLTF	TGTGCCAGCAGCTTAGTTGCGCTTGGGGCCAACGTCCTGACTTTC
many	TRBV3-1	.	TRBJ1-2	CASSQVQGYGYTF	TGTGCCAGCAGCCAAGTACAGGGCTATGGCTACACCTTC
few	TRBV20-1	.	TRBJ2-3	CSARKPTSTDTQYF	TGCAGTGCTAGAAAGCCAACTAGCACAGATACGCAGTATTTT
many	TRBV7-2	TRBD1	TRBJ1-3	CASSPGGGQRNTIYF	TGTGCCAGCAGCCCAGGCGGGGGACAGAGAAACACCATATATTTT
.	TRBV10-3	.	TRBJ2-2	CAISESQVGHFTGELFF	TGTGCCATCAGTGAGTCTCAAGTCGGCCACTTCACCGGGGAGCTGTTTTTT
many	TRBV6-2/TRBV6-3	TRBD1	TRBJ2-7	CASSWDRGTYEQYF	TGTGCCAGCAGTTGGGACAGAGGAACCTACGAGCAGTACTTC
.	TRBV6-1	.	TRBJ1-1	CASGEGTSEAFF	TGTGCCAGCGGTGAGGGGACCTCTGAAGCTTTCTTT
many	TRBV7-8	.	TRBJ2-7	CASSPPASRGEQYF	TGTGCCAGCAGCCCGCCGGCCTCTAGGGGGGAGCAGTACTTC
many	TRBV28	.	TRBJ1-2	CASRTDTLYGYTF	TGTGCCAGCAGAACGGACACACTCTATGGCTACACCTTC
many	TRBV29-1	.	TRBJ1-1	CSVRPQGMNTEAFF	TGCAGCGTTAGGCCCCAGGGGATGAACACTGAAGCTTTCTTT
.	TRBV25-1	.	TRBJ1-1	CASSEWDRNTEAFF	TGTGCCAGCAGTGAATGGGACCGAAACACTGAAGCTTTCTTT
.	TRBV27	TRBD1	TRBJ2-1	CASLDRAEQFF	TGTGCCAGCCTCGACAGGGCCGAGCAGTTCTTC
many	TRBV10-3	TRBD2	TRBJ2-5	CAIRPGTSGSHAGGTQYF	TGTGCCATCAGACCCGGGACTAGCGGGAGTCACGCAGGCGGGACCCAGTACTTC
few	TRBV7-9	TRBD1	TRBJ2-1	CASSSGQGALRNEQFF	TGTGCCAGCAGCTCCGGACAGGGGGCGCTTCGGAATGAGCAGTTCTTC
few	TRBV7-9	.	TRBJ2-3	CASSLSAAGTDTQYF	TGTGCCAGCAGCTTATCGGCCGCCGGCACAGATACGCAGTATTTT
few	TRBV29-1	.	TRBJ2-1	CSVAPRPPLTNEQFF	TGCAGCGTTGCCCCCCGACCGCCACTTACCAATGAGCAGTTCTTC
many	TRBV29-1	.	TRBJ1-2	CSVEMLANYGYTF	TGCAGCGTTGAGATGCTGGCTAACTATGGCTACACCTTC
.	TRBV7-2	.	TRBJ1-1	CASSLKFRPTTEAFF	TGTGCCAGCAGCTTAAAATTCCGGCCGACCACTGAAGCTTTCTTT
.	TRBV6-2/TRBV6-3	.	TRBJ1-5	CASTVDSPQKYSNQPQHF	TGTGCCAGCACCGTTGACAGTCCCCAGAAATATAGCAATCAGCCCCAGCATTTT